Listed below are T cell receptor beta chains from one sample, sequenced in a study of early T cells in non-severe SARS-CoV-2 infection. MiXCR, applied by TCRdb to the 5' RACE reads, yields one record per CDR3 protein. This sample has fewer than 60,000 distinct CDR3 sequences, with approximately 12% found just once. Source material: whole blood. These receptors were collected from an adult who was a healthcare worker with PCR-confirmed SARS-CoV-2 infection or an uninfected control (not recorded which). CDR3s include the opening cysteine and the closing phenylalanine or tryptophan. The order of the fields is clone size, D gene, V gene, J gene, CDR3 protein, CDR3 DNA. The D gene is left open where the match is weak. Some rows have no size entry. The others give once, few or many, or a class for an expanded clone.

>few|TRBD2|TRBV10-3|TRBJ2-7
CAISKGLAYEQYF
TGTGCCATCAGTAAGGGACTAGCCTACGAGCAGTACTTC
>many|TRBD2|TRBV6-1|TRBJ2-1
CASSGLAVQFF
TGTGCCAGCAGTGGACTAGCGGTGCAGTTCTTC
>many|-|TRBV6-2/TRBV6-3|TRBJ1-5
CASSYRSRAGDQPQHF
TGTGCCAGCAGTTACCGTTCGAGGGCAGGTGATCAGCCCCAGCATTTT
>many|TRBD2|TRBV19|TRBJ2-1
CASSFPGLVYNEQFF
TGTGCCAGTAGTTTCCCGGGACTAGTCTACAATGAGCAGTTCTTC
>-|-|TRBV7-6|TRBJ2-5
CASSYGAASAYQETQYF
TGTGCCAGCAGCTACGGGGCCGCTAGCGCATACCAAGAGACCCAGTACTTC
>few|-|TRBV27|TRBJ1-6
CASSSADGSPLHF
TGTGCCAGCAGTTCGGCCGATGGTTCACCCCTCCACTTT
>few|-|TRBV18|TRBJ1-5
CASSLPDGARQPQHF
TGTGCCAGCTCATTACCGGACGGGGCTCGCCAGCCCCAGCATTTT
>-|-|TRBV11-2|TRBJ1-2
CASSLVGQPRYGYTF
TGTGCCAGCAGCTTAGTCGGACAGCCCCGCTATGGCTACACCTTC
>few|-|TRBV6-5|TRBJ1-4
CASSRSRGEKLFF
TGTGCCAGCAGTCGCAGCAGGGGTGAAAAACTGTTTTTT
>many|-|TRBV6-5|TRBJ1-6
CASRYHRDNSPLHF
TGTGCCAGCAGGTACCACCGCGATAATTCACCCCTCCACTTT
>many|-|TRBV6-2/TRBV6-3|TRBJ2-1
CASSYESEQFF
TGTGCCAGCAGTTACGAATCTGAGCAGTTCTTC
>-|TRBD1|TRBV6-6|TRBJ2-6
CASSQTGEPGANVLTF
TGTGCCAGCAGTCAGACAGGGGAACCTGGGGCCAACGTCCTGACTTTC
>many|TRBD2|TRBV3-1|TRBJ2-1
CASSHLGLAVGYNEQFF
TGTGCCAGCAGCCACCTCGGACTAGCGGTGGGTTACAATGAGCAGTTCTTC
>-|TRBD2|TRBV6-2/TRBV6-3|TRBJ2-3
CAGGEGADTQYF
TGTGCCGGGGGGGAAGGAGCAGATACGCAGTATTTT
>-|-|TRBV6-5|TRBJ2-7
CASSYMGRGYEQYF
TGTGCCAGCAGTTACATGGGCAGGGGTTACGAGCAGTACTTC
>many|TRBD1|TRBV4-1|TRBJ1-1
CASSRNGGQGELAFF
TGCGCCAGCAGCCGAAACGGCGGACAGGGGGAGTTAGCTTTCTTT
>-|-|TRBV2|TRBJ2-1
CASIKGLVLRSYNEQFF
TGTGCCAGCATAAAGGGACTGGTATTAAGGTCCTACAATGAGCAGTTCTTC
>many|TRBD1|TRBV5-1|TRBJ2-7
CASSELRTGGPDEQYF
TGCGCCAGCAGCGAACTTAGGACAGGGGGTCCCGACGAGCAGTACTTC
>few|-|TRBV7-2|TRBJ2-1
CASSPTPTEQFF
TGTGCCAGCAGCCCGACGCCTACCGAGCAGTTCTTC
>few|-|TRBV12-3/TRBV12-4|TRBJ2-1
CASRQPPRDEQFF
TGTGCCAGCAGACAACCCCCTCGGGATGAGCAGTTCTTC
>-|TRBD1|TRBV6-5|TRBJ1-4
CASSRDRGQEKLFF
TGTGCCAGCAGCCGGGACAGGGGGCAGGAAAAACTGTTTTTT
>many|TRBD1|TRBV12-3/TRBV12-4|TRBJ2-7
CASRGTENYEQYF
TGTGCCAGCCGTGGGACAGAGAACTACGAGCAGTACTTC
>-|TRBD1|TRBV28|TRBJ1-1
CASSSDRGRNTEAFF
TGTGCCAGCAGTTCCGACAGGGGTCGGAACACTGAAGCTTTCTTT
>many|-|TRBV28|TRBJ1-1
CASRASRGWNTEAFF
TGTGCCAGCAGGGCGTCGAGGGGGTGGAACACTGAAGCTTTCTTT
>-|-|TRBV20-1|TRBJ2-3
CSASSLQGGTDTQYF
TGCAGTGCTAGTTCCCTGCAGGGCGGCACAGATACGCAGTATTTT
>-|TRBD2|TRBV7-9|TRBJ2-1
CASIRPSGGHYNEQFF
TGTGCCAGCATTAGGCCTAGCGGGGGCCATTACAATGAGCAGTTCTTC
>few|-|TRBV7-2|TRBJ2-7
CASRSGGSEQYF
TGTGCCAGCAGGTCAGGGGGGAGCGAGCAGTACTTC
>many|TRBD2|TRBV5-1|TRBJ2-1
CASSLTTSGHYNEQFF
TGCGCCAGCAGCTTGACTACTAGCGGGCATTACAATGAGCAGTTCTTC
>-|TRBD1|TRBV19|TRBJ1-2
CASPPPPGQGGGYTF
TGTGCCAGCCCGCCGCCGCCGGGACAGGGCGGGGGCTACACCTTC
>many|TRBD1|TRBV29-1|TRBJ1-2
CSVAGTGLYGYTF
TGCAGCGTTGCCGGGACAGGGCTTTATGGCTACACCTTC
>many|-|TRBV29-1|TRBJ1-1
CSVTLNLAEAFF
TGCAGCGTTACGTTAAACTTGGCTGAAGCTTTCTTT
>once|-|TRBV6-2/TRBV6-3|TRBJ2-3
CASMRDSTDTQYF
TGTGCCAGCATGAGGGACAGCACAGATACGCAGTATTTT
>-|-|TRBV7-2|TRBJ1-2
CASSLGQTDNGYTF
TGTGCCAGCAGCTTAGGTCAGACAGATAATGGCTACACCTTC
>-|-|TRBV29-1|TRBJ2-1
CNVEGDYNEQFF
TGCAACGTCGAGGGTGACTACAATGAGCAGTTCTTC
>few|-|TRBV12-3/TRBV12-4|TRBJ1-2
CASTPAGASPFNYGYTF
TGTGCCAGCACTCCGGCGGGGGCTTCCCCCTTTAACTATGGCTACACCTTC
>-|-|TRBV25-1|TRBJ2-7
CASRGGDYEQYF
TGTGCCAGCAGGGGCGGAGACTACGAGCAGTACTTC
>-|-|TRBV11-3|TRBJ2-5
CASSPRGTPPGETQYF
TGTGCCAGCAGCCCCAGAGGGACTCCCCCGGGGGAGACCCAGTACTTC
>medium-sized|-|TRBV20-1|TRBJ2-7
CSAIWDLSDEQYF
TGCAGTGCTATTTGGGACCTCTCCGACGAGCAGTACTTC
>-|-|TRBV24-1|TRBJ2-1
CATSESGSIWMNEQFF
TGTGCCACCAGTGAGTCAGGTTCTATTTGGATGAATGAGCAGTTCTTC
>few|TRBD1|TRBV19|TRBJ2-5
CASSGGQGPQETQYF
TGTGCCAGTAGTGGAGGACAGGGTCCCCAAGAGACCCAGTACTTC
>few|TRBD2|TRBV5-1|TRBJ2-5
CASSSQTSLMETQYF
TGCGCCAGCAGCTCGCAGACTAGCCTAATGGAGACCCAGTACTTC
>many|-|TRBV5-1|TRBJ1-6
CASSSLGRDTSSSYNSPLHF
TGCGCCAGCAGCTCTCTCGGCCGGGACACATCGAGCTCCTATAATTCACCCCTCCACTTT
>-|-|TRBV29-1|TRBJ1-2
CSVVWEVSNYGYTF
TGCAGCGTTGTTTGGGAGGTATCTAACTATGGCTACACCTTC
>-|-|TRBV28|TRBJ1-4
CASSLRGILKEKKLFF
TGTGCCAGCAGTTTAAGAGGGATCCTCAAGGAGAAAAAACTGTTTTTT
>-|-|TRBV30|TRBJ2-5
CAWEGVEGKTQYF
TGTGCCTGGGAAGGGGTTGAGGGGAAGACCCAGTACTTC
>-|-|TRBV29-1|TRBJ2-7
CSVGTASYEQYF
TGCAGCGTTGGGACAGCCTCCTACGAGCAGTACTTC
>many|-|TRBV7-8|TRBJ1-6
CASSQGLFYSPLHF
TGTGCCAGCAGCCAAGGACTGTTCTATTCACCCCTCCACTTT
>few|TRBD1|TRBV29-1|TRBJ1-5
CSVSAQGAGQPQHF
TGCAGCGTTTCGGCCCAGGGGGCAGGTCAGCCCCAGCATTTT
>many|TRBD2|TRBV12-3/TRBV12-4|TRBJ2-1
CASLISGRARNEQFF
TGTGCCAGTCTTATTAGCGGGAGGGCCCGCAATGAGCAGTTCTTC
>-|TRBD1|TRBV28|TRBJ2-7
CASSLVGQGKLRSEQYF
TGTGCCAGCAGTTTAGTGGGACAGGGGAAACTTAGGAGCGAGCAGTACTTC
>medium-sized|-|TRBV5-6|TRBJ2-5
CASSLDGGTLETQYF
TGTGCCAGCAGCTTGGATGGGGGGACCCTAGAGACCCAGTACTTC
>many|TRBD1|TRBV5-1|TRBJ2-2
CASSLQGQGVTGELFF
TGCGCCAGCAGCTTGCAGGGACAGGGAGTCACCGGGGAGCTGTTTTTT
>-|-|TRBV5-1|TRBJ1-1
CASSWQDGNTEAFF
TGCGCCAGCAGCTGGCAGGACGGGAACACTGAAGCTTTCTTT
>-|-|TRBV13|TRBJ2-7
CASSLGQGRSYEQYF
TGTGCCAGCAGCTTAGGGCAGGGACGGTCGTACGAGCAGTACTTC
>few|-|TRBV11-1|TRBJ2-2
CASSFDGSSNTGELFF
TGTGCCAGCAGCTTTGACGGGTCCTCGAACACCGGGGAGCTGTTTTTT
>-|-|TRBV4-2|TRBJ2-3
CASSHSPGPTDTQYF
TGTGCCAGCAGCCACTCGCCGGGGCCCACAGATACGCAGTATTTT